This TCR beta chain was profiled in a study of response to subunit inactivated influenza vaccine. Findings and limits, study-wide: The authors offered the suggestion that each seasonal influenza vaccination recruits few new T cells.

In this sample, this clonotype turned up a few times. Its antigen is as yet unknown. The CDR3 contains 13 residues. V was shortened by 5 bases and J by 1 base, with 8 bases between the two germline ends. TCRdb re-derived calls from the RT-PCR reads in MiXCR, one entry per CDR3 protein. The top ten hold more than 8.5% of the sample, which has 800,000 to 1,000,000 distinct CDR3 sequences, around 21% seen once. The J gene is TRBJ1-1, the V gene TRBV12-3 or TRBV12-4; no clear D gene. The clonotype comes from a man aged 50 to 60 who received an inactivated influenza vaccine. The material sequenced was PBMCs from blood, taken less than 6 days after vaccination. The chain's CDR3 is CASSRAQNTEAFF. The CDR3 region has the DNA TGTGCCAGCAGTCGGGCCCAGAACACTGAAGCTTTCTTT.